The 21 T cell receptor beta chains presented below share a single source sample, sequenced in a study of T cell repertoires in cytomegalovirus infection. These receptors have no identified antigens. TCRdb fed the reads into MiXCR, producing one record per CDR3 protein. The repertoire holds some 800,000 distinct CDR3 sequences, 25% to 30% seen once, with less than 15% in the top ten. The sample was cultured CD8+ T cells from PBMCs, taken from culture after CMV antigen stimulation. The receptors shown here come from a human donor in good health (CMV status not recorded). Some clones in this sample may be carry-over from other donors' samples.

This chain uses TRBV19 with TRBJ1-1; D possibly corresponds to TRBD1 (6 bases). V was clipped by 6 bases and J by 6 bases, with 20 bases between them. The CDR3 extends over 15 amino acids. Looked up from germline, CDR1 is LNHDA and CDR2 is SQIVND (reference sequence). As DNA, the CDR3 is TGTGCCAGTAGCTTAAAACAGGGAGGTTGGGCTGAAGCTTTCTTT. This encodes CASSLKQGGWAEAFF.

This clonotype was observed a handful of times. V and J are TRBV9 and TRBJ1-6; possibly TRBD1 for D (5 bases). This CDR3 is built from 16 residues. Germline V gene lookup returns CDR1 SGDLS and CDR2 YYNGEE. V lost 0 bases and J 9 bases, leaving 16 bases between the germline ends. The CDR3 DNA follows: TGTGCCAGCAGCGTAGGGTCGGGAGGGGTCAGTTCACCCCTCCACTTT. Its translation is CASSVGSGGVSSPLHF.

The rearrangement uses TRBV2 and TRBJ2-5; 13 positions agree with TRBD2. V was pared by 8 bases and J by 5 bases, with 17 bases of the junction left unmatched. This CDR3 spans 18 amino acids. CDR1 SNHLY and CDR2 FYNNEI come from the germline V gene. The CDR3 DNA follows: TGTGCCAGCCCATCGCCCCCTAAACTAGCGGGGGGGCCGGAGACCCAGTACTTC. Encoded protein: CASPSPPKLAGGPETQYF. The whole variable domain, remainder taken from reference TRBV2 and TRBJ2-5, is EPEVTQTPSHQVTQMGQEVILRCVPISNHLYFYWYRQILGQKVEFLVSFYNNEISEKSEIFDDQFSVERPDGSNFTLKIRSTKLEDSAMYFCASPSPPKLAGGPETQYFGPGTRLLVL.

This clonotype was picked up a small number of times. The gene calls are TRBV12-3 or TRBV12-4 and TRBJ1-4; D is uncertain. The CDR3 spans 17 residues. Trimming shortened V by 3 bases and J by 0 bases, and 14 bases separated the two germline ends. CDR3 residues: CASSFHSGTATNEKLFF. The CDR3 region has the DNA TGTGCCAGCAGTTTTCATAGTGGTACTGCAACTAATGAAAAACTGTTTTTT.

This rearrangement joins TRBV7-3 to TRBJ1-5; no firm D call. The V gene's germline CDR1 is SGHTA and CDR2 FQGTGA. The V end lost 5 bases, the J end lost 0 bases, and 14 bases lay between the germline ends. The CDR3 has 16 amino acids. The CDR3 region has the DNA TGTGCCAGCAGCCCACCAGACGGTCATAGCAATCAGCCCCAGCATTTT. Translating it yields CASSPPDGHSNQPQHF.

This clonotype was seen ten or more times. The V call is TRBV7-2, the J call TRBJ2-2; TRBD2 might be the D (6 bases). The CDR3 loop spans 16 amino acids. Trimming shortened V by 2 bases and J by 5 bases, and 15 bases separated the two germline ends. Germline CDR1 SGHTA, CDR2 FQGNSA. The DNA of the CDR3 is TGTGCCAGCAGCTTAAAGGACCAGGCGGGGACCGGGGAGCTGTTTTTT. Protein sequence: CASSLKDQAGTGELFF.

This clonotype has at least ten counts. The V gene is TRBV15, the J gene TRBJ2-1; D unresolved. Germline CDR1 and CDR2: LNHNV and YYDKDF (reference sequence). The CDR3 loop spans 15 amino acids. The V and J ends lost 5 bases and 6 bases respectively, with 17 bases between them. The CDR3 DNA sequence: TGTGCCACCAGCCTCCAGGAATGGCGATTCAATGAGCAGTTCTTC. Protein: CATSLQEWRFNEQFF.

This chain uses TRBV12-3 or TRBV12-4 with TRBJ2-7; maybe TRBD1 (5 bases). Trimming left V 7 bases short and J 2 bases short, with 12 bases between. The CDR3 runs to 13 residues. In DNA form, the CDR3 reads TGTGCCAGCATCGTCAGGGATCCCTACGAGCAGTACGTC. Protein: CASIVRDPYEQYV.

This clonotype was seen a handful of times. The genes are TRBV6-6 and TRBJ2-1; D may be TRBD2 (5 bases). In germline, CDR1 is MNHNY, CDR2 SVGAGI (reference sequence). The ends were cut back, 2 bases at V and 9 bases at J, with 8 bases in the middle. The CDR3 spans 12 residues. The CDR3 sequence is CASSYVAGEQFF. The DNA of the CDR3 is TGTGCCAGCAGTTACGTCGCGGGTGAGCAGTTCTTC.

This sequence joins TRBV25-1 and TRBJ1-4; D not certain. Germline V gene data show CDR1 as MGHDK and CDR2 as SYGVNS. Trimming removed 2 bases from V and 10 bases from J, with 8 bases in between. The CDR3 runs 12 residues. As DNA, the CDR3 is TGTGCCAGCAGTGAAGAGATTGGAAAACTGTTTTTT. Translated, it gives CASSEEIGKLFF. Based on the CDR3 plus reference TRBV25-1 and TRBJ1-4, the full variable domain is EADIYQTPRYLVIGTGKKITLECSQTMGHDKMYWYQQDPGMELHLIHYSYGVNSTEKGDLSSESTVSRIRTEHFPLTLESARPSHTSQYLCASSEEIGKLFFGSGTQLSVL.

V usage is TRBV12-5 and J usage is TRBJ2-1; D remains unclear. Germline-derived CDR1 and CDR2 are LGHNT and FRNRAP. Trimming took 0 bases from V and 10 from J, leaving 7 bases between them. This CDR3 has 12 residues. The CDR3 sequence: CASGLVVREQFF. In nucleotides, the CDR3 is TGTGCTAGTGGTTTGGTAGTGCGGGAGCAGTTCTTC.

This clonotype appeared many times. The chain has TRBV7-9 and TRBJ2-1; 8 nucleotides match TRBD1. With V trimmed by 3 bases and J by 7 bases, 5 bases remained unmatched. In germline, CDR1 is SEHNR, CDR2 FQNEAQ (reference sequence). There are 14 residues in the CDR3. The CDR3 is CASSLFQGANEQFF. CDR3 in DNA: TGTGCCAGCAGCTTGTTTCAGGGGGCTAATGAGCAGTTCTTC.

This chain links TRBV7-3 with TRBJ1-1; 7 bases line up with TRBD1. Germline V lookup: CDR1 SGHTA, CDR2 FQGTGA. The CDR3 spans 13 residues. V gave up 8 bases and J gave up 6 bases; unmatched junction bases: 9. CDR3 sequence reads: CASSDRRSAEAFF. The CDR3, as DNA: TGTGCCAGCTCGGACAGGCGGTCGGCTGAAGCTTTCTTT.

This clonotype was observed a handful of times. In DNA form, the CDR3 reads TGCGCCAGCAGACTACAAGGGGGTGGTACCTCCTACAATGAGCAGTTCTTC. It specifies CASRLQGGGTSYNEQFF. The genes are TRBV5-1 and TRBJ2-1; TRBD1 might be the D (6 bases). The length of the CDR3 is 17 residues. V gave up 5 bases and J gave up 0 bases, with 18 bases separating them. Germline V gives CDR1 SGHRS, CDR2 YFSETQ.

The V and J genes are TRBV4-1 and TRBJ2-5; 9 nucleotides agree with TRBD1. From germline, CDR1 is MGHRA and CDR2 YSYEKL. The CDR3 covers 17 residues. Unmatched junction bases numbered 8, after V lost 0 bases and J lost 3 bases. The CDR3 DNA sequence: TGCGCCAGCAGCCAAGAAGAAAGAGGACAGGGGAAAGAGACCCAGTACTTC. This sequence encodes CASSQEERGQGKETQYF.

Many counts were recorded for this clonotype. The chain combines TRBV28 with TRBJ2-7, with D possibly matching TRBD2 (5 bases). The CDR3 is made up of 13 amino acids. Germline values: CDR1 MDHEN, CDR2 SYDVKM. V gave up 3 bases and J gave up 3 bases, with 9 bases separating them. Here the CDR3 reads CASSFGLRYEQYV. The CDR3 DNA sequence: TGTGCCAGCAGTTTCGGACTCCGCTACGAGCAGTACGTC.

This clonotype came up many times. The chain recombines TRBV7-9 with TRBJ2-3; 10 nucleotides agree with TRBD1. CDR3 length: 16 amino acids. Unmatched junction bases numbered 7, after V lost 5 bases and J lost 2 bases. Looked up from germline, CDR1 is SEHNR and CDR2 is FQNEAQ (reference sequence). This chain's CDR3 is CASSLGTGENTDTQYF. Written as DNA, the CDR3 is TGTGCCAGCAGCCTCGGGACAGGGGAGAACACAGATACGCAGTATTTT.

This clonotype was recorded many times. This chain uses TRBV28 with TRBJ2-3; D is unclear. This CDR3 is 14 amino acids long. CDR1 is MDHEN, CDR2 SYDVKM, per germline. The germline V and J ends were trimmed by 5 bases and 6 bases, with 15 bases remaining between them. The CDR3, as DNA: TGTGCCAGCAGTCCTACGGCGGCCGCGGATACGCAGTATTTT. Protein sequence: CASSPTAAADTQYF.

This clonotype was found a few times. The CDR3 reads CASSYGGYSYNEQFF. For the CDR3, the DNA is TGTGCCAGCAGTTATGGGGGCTACTCCTACAATGAGCAGTTCTTC. The V call is TRBV6-5, the J call TRBJ2-1; possibly TRBD1 for D (6 bases). The germline V gene encodes CDR1 MNHEY and CDR2 SVGAGI. Trimming removed 3 bases at V and 0 bases at J, with 9 bases between. The CDR3 runs to 15 residues.

This chain uses TRBV20-1 with TRBJ2-7, with 7 bases aligning to TRBD1. Losses at the gene ends were 3 bases for V and 3 bases for J; bases not matched to a gene: 5. In germline, CDR1 is DFQATT, CDR2 SNEGSKA (reference sequence). The CDR3 has 13 residues. In nucleotides, the CDR3 is TGCAGTGCTAGTGCGACAGGGTACTACGAGCAGTACTTC. Residues: CSASATGYYEQYF.

This clonotype turned up a few times. The chain recombines TRBV6-5 with TRBJ1-1; no clear D. The CDR3 is 20 amino acids. Trimming removed 0 bases from V and 0 bases from J, with 23 bases in between. Germline V lookup: CDR1 MNHEY, CDR2 SVGAGI. The DNA of the CDR3 is TGTGCCAGCAGTTACTCCGTATACGTCAGAAAACCAATTATGAACACTGAAGCTTTCTTT. Translation gives CASSYSVYVRKPIMNTEAFF.